One and the same sample provided the 17 T cell receptor beta chains below, sequenced in a study of cytomegalovirus exposure and HLA in healthy donors. It was with 60 Vbeta and 13 Jbeta primers that the PCR ran. TCRdb keeps only in-frame clones here, not all; method: immunoSEQ multiplex PCR. The profile shows about 230,000 clones, about 89% of them singletons. The sample consisted of PBMCs. The receptor source for this set is a woman aged 18-35 years in good health and CMV-seronegative.

The chain uses TRBV28 and TRBJ2-1; D is unresolved. The CDR3 has 11 amino acids. Germline V gives CDR1 MDHEN, CDR2 SYDVKM. V lost 5 bases to trimming and J lost 5 bases, with 4 bases between them. CDR3 DNA sequence: TGTGCCAGCAGTAGCGACAATGAGCAGTTCTTC. Encoded protein: CASSSDNEQFF.

J is TRBJ2-2 and V is TRBV6-1, with 7 bases fitting TRBD1. The CDR3 has 14 residues. Per the germline V gene, CDR1 is MNHNS and CDR2 is SASEGT. J was trimmed by 4 bases and V by 8 bases; bases with no gene match: 7. DNA for the CDR3: TGTGCCAGCGGACCGGGACAGCTCACCGGGGAGCTGTTTTTT. Translated: CASGPGQLTGELFF.

The chain joins TRBV15 to TRBJ2-1, with 10 bases lining up with TRBD2. CDR1 is LNHNV, CDR2 YYDKDF, per germline (reference sequence). Trimming at V came to 2 bases and at J to 6 bases, leaving 7 bases not matched to a gene. The length of the CDR3 is 16 residues. The CDR3 sequence: CATSRRAGGPLNEQFF. CDR3 nucleotides: TGTGCCACCAGCAGAAGAGCGGGGGGGCCTCTCAATGAGCAGTTCTTC.

The V and J genes are TRBV15 and TRBJ2-5; D is unresolved. TRBJ2-7 matches the DNA end more closely, so the J call is doubtful. The CDR3 is made up of 14 amino acids. Germline V gene lookup returns CDR1 LNHNV and CDR2 YYDKDF (reference sequence). CDR3 amino acids: CATSRDPISYEQYF. In DNA, the CDR3 is TGTGCCACCAGCAGAGATCCCATATCCTACGAGCAGTACTTC.

This chain joins TRBV7-2 and TRBJ2-7, with 8 bases that match TRBD1. This CDR3 spans 11 amino acids. Trimming removed 11 bases from V and 8 bases from J; junction bases left unmatched: 8. Germline-derived CDR1 and CDR2 are SGHTA and FQGNSA. DNA for the CDR3: TGTGCCGCGGGGACAGGTTTTCAGCAGTACTTC. Its translation is CAAGTGFQQYF.

To note about this clone: The same CDR3 can be traced to other DNA sequences in this sample. This chain links TRBV19 with TRBJ1-1; the D is unclear. Germline assignment: CDR1 LNHDA and CDR2 SQIVND (reference sequence). V was trimmed by 2 bases and J by 2 bases, leaving 6 bases between them. The CDR3 is 13 amino acids. The CDR3 spells CASSITGNTEAFF. DNA for the CDR3: TGTGCCAGTAGTATAACTGGTAACACTGAAGCTTTCTTT. The full variable domain, rest sourced from reference TRBV19 and TRBJ1-1, is DGGITQSPKYLFRKEGQNVTLSCEQNLNHDAMYWYRQDPGQGLRLIYYSQIVNDFQKGDIAEGYSVSREKKESFPLTVTSAQKNPTAFYLCASSITGNTEAFFGQGTRLTVV.

This clone has a handful of counts. The rearrangement joins TRBV10-3 to TRBJ2-5; 8 bases fit TRBD1. The CDR3 spans 12 residues. The germline CDR1 and CDR2 sequences are ENHRY and SYGVKD. With V trimmed by 10 bases and J by 3 bases, 4 bases remained unmatched. The CDR3 bases are TGTGCCAGCGCAGGGGGCGAAGAGACCCAGTACTTC. This gives the protein CASAGGEETQYF.

This clone was seen a few times. The genes are TRBV18 and TRBJ1-1, with D perhaps matching TRBD1 (6 bases). The CDR3 extends over 13 amino acids. Trimming cost V 8 bases and J 4 bases, with 14 bases left between them. Germline CDR1 and CDR2: KGHSH and LQKENI. The CDR3 sequence: CASLQGWATEAFF. The CDR3 bases are TGTGCCAGCCTTCAGGGGTGGGCCACTGAAGCTTTCTTT.

This sequence joins TRBV5-6 and TRBJ1-1, with TRBD1 identical over 7 bases. This CDR3 has 18 amino acids. CDR1 is SGHDT and CDR2 is YYEEEE in the germline V gene. V dropped 2 bases and J dropped 1; count of bases not matched to a gene: 14. The CDR3 here is CASSLPRTGARGNTEAFF. Here the CDR3 DNA reads TGTGCCAGCAGCTTACCCCGCACAGGGGCGAGAGGGAACACTGAAGCTTTCTTT.

This rearrangement joins TRBV7-2 to TRBJ2-1, with no clear D. Germline V gene lookup returns CDR1 SGHTA and CDR2 FQGNSA. This CDR3 has 17 amino acids. V was shortened by 2 bases and J by 6 bases, with 20 bases between the two germline ends. The CDR3 sequence: CASSLKLSGQALNEQFF. For the CDR3, the DNA is TGTGCCAGCAGCTTAAAATTATCGGGTCAAGCTCTCAATGAGCAGTTCTTC.

The chain employs TRBV13 and TRBJ2-2, with 7 bases aligning to TRBD2. This CDR3 region has 15 residues. V trimming: 3 bases; J trimming: 7 bases; junction bases outside the gene matches: 8. Germline V gene data show CDR1 as PRHDT and CDR2 as FYEKMQ (reference sequence). The CDR3 here is CASSLVSGVGGELFF. The CDR3 region has the DNA TGTGCCAGCAGCTTGGTCAGCGGGGTTGGCGGGGAGCTGTTTTTT. The full variable domain, rest sourced from reference TRBV13 and TRBJ2-2, is AAGVIQSPRHLIKEKRETATLKCYPIPRHDTVYWYQQGPGQDPQFLISFYEKMQSDKGSIPDRFSAQQFSDYHSELNMSSLELGDSALYFCASSLVSGVGGELFFGEGSRLTVL.

J is TRBJ2-7 and V is TRBV7-9, with D unresolved. Between the trimmed V and J ends, which lost 1 base and 0 bases, there was a span of 7 bases. CDR1 SEHNR and CDR2 FQNEAQ come from the germline V gene (reference sequence). This CDR3 spans 14 amino acids. CDR3 region: CASSLDQNSYEQYF. CDR3 coding DNA: TGTGCCAGCAGCTTAGATCAGAACTCCTACGAGCAGTACTTC. The full variable domain, completed using reference TRBV7-9 and TRBJ2-7, is DTGVSQNPRHKITKRGQNVTFRCDPISEHNRLYWYRQTLGQGPEFLTYFQNEAQLEKSRLLSDRFSAERPKGSFSTLEIQRTEQGDSAMYLCASSLDQNSYEQYFGPGTRLTVT.

CDR3 DNA: TGTGCCAGCCTCGCGCAGACAATGAACACTGAAGCTTTCTTT. This gives the protein CASLAQTMNTEAFF. J is TRBJ1-1 and V is TRBV2, with no clear D. The CDR3 totals 14 residues. The V gene lost 8 bases and the J gene lost 0 bases, with 13 bases spanning the gap. The germline CDR1 and CDR2 sequences are SNHLY and FYNNEI.

In its sample, this clone was seen once. The V call is TRBV13, the J call TRBJ2-7; D not resolved. V gave up 0 bases and J gave up 2 bases, with 8 bases separating them. CDR3 length equals 14 residues. Germline-derived CDR1 and CDR2 are PRHDT and FYEKMQ (reference sequence). The DNA of the CDR3 is TGTGCCAGCAGCTTAGGAAACAACCCCTACGAGCAGTACTTC. Amino acids: CASSLGNNPYEQYF.

This clone was seen a handful of times. The rearrangement uses TRBV5-1 and TRBJ2-1, with D hard to call. This CDR3 is built from 15 residues. Germline V gives CDR1 SGHRS, CDR2 YFSETQ. V lost 0 bases to trimming and J lost 5 bases, with 12 bases between them. The CDR3 region is CASSLVRLAHNEQFF. CDR3 coding DNA: TGCGCCAGCAGCTTGGTCCGACTTGCCCACAATGAGCAGTTCTTC.

The V gene is TRBV6-5, the J gene TRBJ1-2; D uncertain. From germline, CDR1 is MNHEY and CDR2 SVGAGI. The CDR3 runs 11 residues. V lost 8 bases and J 7 bases, leaving 11 bases between the germline ends. The CDR3 loop is CASLREGGYTF. The CDR3 DNA is TGTGCCAGCTTACGGGAGGGTGGCTACACCTTC.

The V and J genes are TRBV4-2 and TRBJ1-2; 8 positions agree with TRBD1. V lost 5 bases and J lost 8; bases outside the gene matches: 10. The CDR3 loop spans 14 amino acids. Looked up from germline, CDR1 is LGHNA and CDR2 is YNFKEQ. The CDR3 reads CASSAAGRGHGYTF. CDR3 DNA: TGTGCCAGCAGCGCGGCGGGCAGGGGGCACGGCTACACCTTC.